This T cell receptor (beta chain) was captured by sequencing in a study of blood T cell repertoires in COVID-19. The CDR3 runs 15 residues. Trimming cost V 4 bases and J 4 bases; bases outside gene matches: 10. Germline values: CDR1 SGHDT, CDR2 YYEEEE. Source study methods: Counts of nucleated cells, estimated from reference gene primer amplification, were obtained. The protocol was immunoSEQ multiplex PCR, while the TCRdb copy is restricted to in-frame clones and leaves out a portion. V, J and clone size were drawn from that table, and D and trimming were deduced from the DNA. The repertoire holds around 160,000 clones, with roughly 89% as singletons.

V is TRBV5-6 and J is TRBJ1-2, with 7 bases lining up with TRBD1. Sequencing was performed on peripheral blood. The TCR originated in a woman in her sixties or seventies with COVID-19, enrolled during active disease. CDR3 protein: CASSTNRGYGYGYTF. The CDR3 coding sequence is TGTGCCAGCAGCACCAACAGGGGTTACGGCTATGGCTACACCTTC.